This is a list of T cell receptor beta chains from one sample in a study of blood T cell repertoires in COVID-19. Profiled with immunoSEQ multiplex PCR; TCRdb holds only in-frame clones, not every one. The table shows over 55,000 clones, with 88% occurring only once. The source material was peripheral blood. The receptors come from a human donor in a cohort sampled during active COVID-19. CDR3s include the opening cysteine and the closing phenylalanine or tryptophan. D genes are given only for firm matches. Clone size is shown for a subset of rows, as once, few, many or a class of expanded clone.

d_gene,v_gene,len,j_gene,abundance,CDR3nt,CDR3aa
TRBD1,TRBV18,15,TRBJ2-7,NA,TGTGCCAGCTCACCAAAGGGACAGGGATACCACGAGCAGTACTTC,CASSPKGQGYHEQYF
TRBD1,TRBV4-1,13,TRBJ2-7,few,TGCGCCAGCAGCCAGATGGGACAGCCCGAGCAGTACTTC,CASSQMGQPEQYF
NA,TRBV4-1,15,TRBJ1-1,NA,TGCGCCAGCAGCCAAGATCTGAACAGGGACACTGAAGCTTTCTTT,CASSQDLNRDTEAFF
TRBD1,TRBV5-1,14,TRBJ2-5,NA,TGCGCCAGCAGCTGGGGACAGGTTAAAGAGACCCAGTACTTC,CASSWGQVKETQYF
NA,TRBV29-1,15,TRBJ2-5,NA,TGCAGCGTTGGGGCCCGGCGCGTTCCTGGGGAGACCCAGTACTTC,CSVGARRVPGETQYF
TRBD1,TRBV6-6,12,TRBJ1-2,NA,TGTGCCAGCAGTTTCGGACAGGGGCGCTACACCTTC,CASSFGQGRYTF
TRBD1,TRBV6-2/TRBV6-3,13,TRBJ2-4,NA,TGTGCCAGCAGCAATACAGGGGCGGCCATTCAGTACTTC,CASSNTGAAIQYF
TRBD1,TRBV6-6,15,TRBJ2-3,NA,TGTGCCAGCAGTTACAGTCAGGGGGCGAGAGATACGCAGTATTTT,CASSYSQGARDTQYF
TRBD2,TRBV11-3,18,TRBJ2-1,NA,TGTGCCAGCAGCCCGGGACAAAAACTAGCGGGCATCTACAATGAGCAGTTCTTC,CASSPGQKLAGIYNEQFF
TRBD2,TRBV9,17,TRBJ2-7,NA,TGTGCCAGCAGCGACGCTTTAGCGGGATTCTACTCCTACGAGCAGTACTTC,CASSDALAGFYSYEQYF
TRBD1,TRBV5-5,15,TRBJ2-3,NA,TGTGCCAGCAGGCCCGGGACAGGGGTAGCAGATACGCAGTATTTT,CASRPGTGVADTQYF
NA,TRBV4-3,13,TRBJ2-3,NA,TGCGCCAGCAGCCCCTCTAGAGCAGATACGCAGTATTTT,CASSPSRADTQYF
TRBD2,TRBV5-6,18,TRBJ2-3,NA,TGTGCCAGCAGACCGAACGGACTAGCGGGGACTAGCACAGATACGCAGTATTTT,CASRPNGLAGTSTDTQYF
NA,TRBV4-2,13,TRBJ2-5,NA,TGTGCCAGCAGCCAAGGGCAGGGGGAGACCCAGTACTTC,CASSQGQGETQYF
TRBD1,TRBV6-1,14,TRBJ2-1,NA,TGTGCCAGCAGGAACCGGGACAGGGTGTCGGAGCAGTTCTTC,CASRNRDRVSEQFF
NA,TRBV6-1,15,TRBJ2-2,NA,TGTGCCAGCAGTGAAGGGACAGCGAACACCGGGGAGCTGTTTTTT,CASSEGTANTGELFF
NA,TRBV5-6,13,TRBJ2-4,NA,TGTGCCAGCAGTCTTGCCAGGGGGGACATTCAGTACTTC,CASSLARGDIQYF
TRBD1,TRBV3-1/TRBV3-2,17,TRBJ1-2,NA,TGTGCCAGCAGCCAAGACCCGGGACAGGGACCTAACTATGGCTACACCTTC,CASSQDPGQGPNYGYTF
TRBD1,TRBV7-9,14,TRBJ1-4,NA,TGTGCCAGCAGCACAGGACAGGGGTTTGAAAAACTGTTTTTT,CASSTGQGFEKLFF
TRBD1,TRBV6-5,16,TRBJ2-5,NA,TGTGCCAGCAGTTACGGAACCGGGACAGACCAAGAGACCCAGTACTTC,CASSYGTGTDQETQYF
TRBD2,TRBV27,17,TRBJ2-3,NA,TGTGCCAGCAGTTCAAGATTAGCGGGACGCCCTGAGGGTACGCAGTATTTT,CASSSRLAGRPEGTQYF
NA,TRBV12-3/TRBV12-4,13,TRBJ1-5,NA,TGTGCCAGCAGTTTACAGGGAAATCAGCCCCAGCATTTT,CASSLQGNQPQHF
TRBD2,TRBV5-1,15,TRBJ2-7,NA,TGCGCCAGCAGAACGACTAGCCGGAGCTCCTACGAGCAGTACTTC,CASRTTSRSSYEQYF
NA,TRBV6-2/TRBV6-3,14,TRBJ2-1,once,TGTGCCAGCAGTACGCCCCCTGTACCGGGTGAGCAGTTCTTC,CASSTPPVPGEQFF
TRBD1,TRBV5-1,14,TRBJ1-4,NA,TGCGCCAGCAGCTTTCGGGACAGTAATGAAAAACTGTTTTTT,CASSFRDSNEKLFF
TRBD2,TRBV24-1,15,TRBJ2-1,NA,TGTGCCACCAGTGACCCGGGACTAGCGACCTATGAGCAGTTCTTC,CATSDPGLATYEQFF
TRBD1,TRBV24-1,15,TRBJ2-5,NA,TGTGCCACCAGTGACCCGGGACAGGGCAGGGAGACCCAGTACTTC,CATSDPGQGRETQYF
TRBD2,TRBV18,15,TRBJ2-2,NA,TGTGCCAGCTCCTGGACTAGGGGAAAGACCGGGGAGCTGTTTTTT,CASSWTRGKTGELFF
TRBD2,TRBV4-1,16,TRBJ2-1,NA,TGCGCCAGCAGCCCAGTAGGCGGGAGGTTCCTCAATGAGCAGTTCTTC,CASSPVGGRFLNEQFF
TRBD1,TRBV27,16,TRBJ1-2,once,TGTGCCAGCAGTTACCAGGGACAGGGGGCGCGGTATGGCTACACCTTC,CASSYQGQGARYGYTF
TRBD1,TRBV7-3,14,TRBJ1-1,NA,TGTGCCAGCAGCCTTGGACAGGGGAACACTGAAGCTTTCTTT,CASSLGQGNTEAFF
TRBD2,TRBV5-4,17,TRBJ2-1,few,TGTGCCAGCAGCACGGGACTAGCGGGAGGGAAGAACAATGAGCAGTTCTTC,CASSTGLAGGKNNEQFF
TRBD1,TRBV19,12,TRBJ2-1,once,TGTGCCAGTTTGGGACAGTACAATGAGCAGTTCTTC,CASLGQYNEQFF
TRBD1,TRBV6-5,15,TRBJ2-5,NA,TGTGCCAGCAGAAGGGACAGGGGAATACAAGAGACCCAGTACTTC,CASRRDRGIQETQYF
TRBD2,TRBV5-1,17,TRBJ2-2,NA,TGCGCCTGTTCGTCTAGCGGGAGGGCCCGGAACACCGGGGAGCTGTTTTTT,CACSSSGRARNTGELFF
NA,TRBV6-5,13,TRBJ1-1,NA,TGTGCCAGCAGTTATAACAGGGACACTGAAGCTTTCTTT,CASSYNRDTEAFF
TRBD1,TRBV9,17,TRBJ1-2,NA,TGTGCCAGCAGCGCACGGGACAGACCCATTGGTCTATATGGCTACACCTTC,CASSARDRPIGLYGYTF
NA,TRBV27,16,TRBJ2-7,NA,TGTGCCAGCAGTCCCCTATCTAGCACGTCCTCCTACGAGCAGTACTTC,CASSPLSSTSSYEQYF
NA,TRBV18,15,TRBJ2-3,NA,TGTGCCAGCTCATCGGTCTCCCAGAGGACAGATACGCAGTATTTT,CASSSVSQRTDTQYF
TRBD1,TRBV11-3,15,TRBJ1-1,NA,TGTGCCAGCAGCGTCTCGGGACAGACGAACACTGAAGCTTTCTTT,CASSVSGQTNTEAFF
NA,TRBV18,13,TRBJ1-2,once,TGTGCCAGCTCCGACCACAGGGAAGGAGGCTACACCTTC,CASSDHREGGYTF
NA,TRBV7-2,13,TRBJ1-2,NA,TGTGCCAGCAGCTTAAGTCAGGGCTATGGCTACACCTTC,CASSLSQGYGYTF
NA,TRBV18,15,TRBJ1-1,NA,TGTGCCAGCTCACCACGTGGGGGGTGGGACACTGAAGCTTTCTTT,CASSPRGGWDTEAFF
NA,TRBV9,15,TRBJ1-6,NA,TGTGCCAGCAGCGTCCAGGGTCGGGTTAATTCACCCCTCCACTTT,CASSVQGRVNSPLHF
TRBD1,TRBV28,14,TRBJ2-7,NA,TGTGCCAGCAGTTTCGACAGGGGATTCTACGAGCAGTACTTC,CASSFDRGFYEQYF
TRBD1,TRBV7-9,15,TRBJ1-2,many,TGTGCCAGCAGCTTTTCTGGACAGGTCCACTATGGCTACACCTTC,CASSFSGQVHYGYTF
NA,TRBV24-1,13,TRBJ2-2,NA,TGTGCCACCAGGTCTAGCAGCACCGGGGAGCTGTTTTTT,CATRSSSTGELFF
NA,TRBV12-3/TRBV12-4,12,TRBJ2-5,NA,TGTGCCAGCAGTTTCCTGAGGGAGACCCAGTACTTC,CASSFLRETQYF
TRBD2,TRBV7-2,13,TRBJ2-5,NA,TGTGCCAGCAGCCGTCCGGGGGGAGAGACCCAGTACTTC,CASSRPGGETQYF
TRBD2,TRBV5-1,14,TRBJ2-7,NA,TGCGCCAGCAGCTTCGCTAGCGGGACTTACGAGCAGTACTTC,CASSFASGTYEQYF
TRBD2,TRBV3-1/TRBV3-2,17,TRBJ2-1,NA,TGTGCCAGCAGCCAAGATGGGGGACTAGCGGGAAACAATGAGCAGTTCTTC,CASSQDGGLAGNNEQFF
NA,TRBV2,12,TRBJ2-7,NA,TGTGCCAGCATTACGGGCTCCTACGAGCAGTACTTC,CASITGSYEQYF